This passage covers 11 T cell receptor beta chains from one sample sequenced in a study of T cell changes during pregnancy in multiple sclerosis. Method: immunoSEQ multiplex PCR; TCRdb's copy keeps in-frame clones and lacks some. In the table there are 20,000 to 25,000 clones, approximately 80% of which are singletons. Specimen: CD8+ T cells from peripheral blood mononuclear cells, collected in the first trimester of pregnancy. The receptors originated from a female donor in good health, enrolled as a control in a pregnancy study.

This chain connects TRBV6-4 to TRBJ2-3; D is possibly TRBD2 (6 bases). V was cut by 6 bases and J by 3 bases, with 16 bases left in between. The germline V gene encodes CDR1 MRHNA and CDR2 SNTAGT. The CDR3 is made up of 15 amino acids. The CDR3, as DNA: TGTGCCAGCAGCGAAGGTATTAGCGGAACAGATACGCAGTATTTT. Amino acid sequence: CASSEGISGTDTQYF.

The CDR3 region has the DNA TGTGCCAGCAGTGACAGGCTCGGTGGCTACACCTTC. It encodes CASSDRLGGYTF. V gene TRBV28 combines with J gene TRBJ1-2; D is possibly TRBD1 (6 bases). This CDR3 comprises 12 residues. Germline V gives CDR1 MDHEN, CDR2 SYDVKM. The V end was cut by 5 bases, the J end by 7 bases, with 11 bases between.

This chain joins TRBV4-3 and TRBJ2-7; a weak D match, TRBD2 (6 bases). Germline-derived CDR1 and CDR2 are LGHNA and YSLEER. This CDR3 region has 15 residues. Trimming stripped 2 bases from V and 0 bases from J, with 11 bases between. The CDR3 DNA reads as TGCGCCAGCAGCCAACAGTGGCGGGGCTCCTACGAGCAGTACTTC. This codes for CASSQQWRGSYEQYF.

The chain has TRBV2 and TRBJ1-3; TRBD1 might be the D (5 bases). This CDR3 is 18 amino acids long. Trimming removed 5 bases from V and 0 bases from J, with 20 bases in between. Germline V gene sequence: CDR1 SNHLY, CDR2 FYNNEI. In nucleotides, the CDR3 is TGTGCCAGCAGTTATACAGGCCTGGGACTTAGCTCTGGAAACACCATATATTTT. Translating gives CASSYTGLGLSSGNTIYF.

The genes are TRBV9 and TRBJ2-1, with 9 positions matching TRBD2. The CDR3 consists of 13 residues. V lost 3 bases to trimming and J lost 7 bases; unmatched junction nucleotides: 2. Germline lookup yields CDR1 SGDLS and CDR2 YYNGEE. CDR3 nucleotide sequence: TGTGCCAGCAGCGGGAGCGGGAGGAATGAGCAGTTCTTC. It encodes CASSGSGRNEQFF.

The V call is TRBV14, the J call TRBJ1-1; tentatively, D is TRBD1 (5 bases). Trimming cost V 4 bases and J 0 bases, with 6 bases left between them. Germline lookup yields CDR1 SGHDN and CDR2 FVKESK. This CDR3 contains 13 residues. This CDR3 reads CASSLTVNTEAFF. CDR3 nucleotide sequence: TGTGCCAGCAGCCTGACAGTGAACACTGAAGCTTTCTTT.

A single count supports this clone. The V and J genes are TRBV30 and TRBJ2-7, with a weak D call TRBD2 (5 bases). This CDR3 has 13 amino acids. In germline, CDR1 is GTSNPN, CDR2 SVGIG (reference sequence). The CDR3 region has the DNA TGTGCTGGAGTCGGGCGAGCGGACTACGAGCAGTACTTC. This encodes CAGVGRADYEQYF. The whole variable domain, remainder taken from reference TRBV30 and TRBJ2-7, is SQTIHQWPATLVQPVGSPLSLECTVEGTSNPNLYWYRQAAGRGLQLLFYSVGIGQISSEVPQNLSASRPQDRQFILSSKKLLLSDSGFYLCAGVGRADYEQYFGPGTRLTVT.

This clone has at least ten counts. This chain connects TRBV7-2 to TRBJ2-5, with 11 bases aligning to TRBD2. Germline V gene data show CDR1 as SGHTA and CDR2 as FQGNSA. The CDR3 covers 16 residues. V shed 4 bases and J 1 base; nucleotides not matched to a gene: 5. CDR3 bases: TGTGCCAGCAGCTCCGGGACTAGCGGATTCCAAGAGACCCAGTACTTC. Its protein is CASSSGTSGFQETQYF.

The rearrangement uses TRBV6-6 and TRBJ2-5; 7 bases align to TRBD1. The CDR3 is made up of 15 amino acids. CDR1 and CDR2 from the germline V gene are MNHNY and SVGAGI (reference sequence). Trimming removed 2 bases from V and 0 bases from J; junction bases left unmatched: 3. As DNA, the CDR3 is TGTGCCAGCAGTTACGGCAGGGGGAACCAAGAGACCCAGTACTTC. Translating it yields CASSYGRGNQETQYF.

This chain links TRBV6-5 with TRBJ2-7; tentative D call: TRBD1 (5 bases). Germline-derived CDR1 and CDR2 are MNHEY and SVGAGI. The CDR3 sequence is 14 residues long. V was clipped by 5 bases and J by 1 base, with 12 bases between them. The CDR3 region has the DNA TGTGCCAGCAGTGTGACAGATCGGTCCTACGAGCAGTACTTC. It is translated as CASSVTDRSYEQYF.

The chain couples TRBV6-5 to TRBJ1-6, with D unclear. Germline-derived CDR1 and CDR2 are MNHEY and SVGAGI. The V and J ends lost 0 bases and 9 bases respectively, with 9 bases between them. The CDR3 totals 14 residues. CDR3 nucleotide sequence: TGTGCCAGCAGTTACTCGAGTGCTACTTCACCCCTCCACTTT. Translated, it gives CASSYSSATSPLHF.